This TCR beta chain was sequenced in a study of response to subunit inactivated influenza vaccine. One entry per CDR3 protein, called by TCRdb with MiXCR from the RT-PCR reads. The table lists approximately 530,000 distinct CDR3 sequences, approximately 7.6% of them singletons, with 10% to 15% in the top ten. This clonotype has a handful of counts. What it binds is not known. CDR3 size: 15 residues. Trimming took 8 bases from V and 6 from J, leaving 21 bases between them. Study-level findings and limits: Authors proposed each seasonal influenza vaccination draws in few new T cells.

The V call is TRBV12-3 or TRBV12-4, the J call TRBJ2-3; tentative D call: TRBD1 (5 bases). Material: PBMCs from blood, obtained about 24 months after vaccination. This receptor was taken from a man aged 50-75 years who received an inactivated influenza vaccine. The CDR3 DNA sequence: TGTGCCAGCTCCACGGGCTGGGGCATCCTCGATACGCAGTATTTT. As protein: CASSTGWGILDTQYF.